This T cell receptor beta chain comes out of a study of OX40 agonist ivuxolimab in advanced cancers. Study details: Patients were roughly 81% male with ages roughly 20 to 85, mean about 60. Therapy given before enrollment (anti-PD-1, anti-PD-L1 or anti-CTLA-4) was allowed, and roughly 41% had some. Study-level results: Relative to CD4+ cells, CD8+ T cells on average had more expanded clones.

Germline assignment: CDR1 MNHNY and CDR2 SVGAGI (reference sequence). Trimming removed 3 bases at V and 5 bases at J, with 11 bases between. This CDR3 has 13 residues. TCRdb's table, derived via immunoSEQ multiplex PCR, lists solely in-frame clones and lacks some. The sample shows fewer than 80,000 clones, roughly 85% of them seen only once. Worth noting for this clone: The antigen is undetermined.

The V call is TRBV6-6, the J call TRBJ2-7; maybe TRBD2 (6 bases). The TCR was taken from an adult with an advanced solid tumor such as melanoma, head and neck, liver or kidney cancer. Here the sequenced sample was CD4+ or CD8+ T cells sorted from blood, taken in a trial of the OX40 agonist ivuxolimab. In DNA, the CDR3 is TGTGCCAGCAGTTATCCTAGCGTCGACGAGCAGTACTTC. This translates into CASSYPSVDEQYF.